The 15 T cell receptor beta chains reported below all come from one sample, sequenced in a study of T-cell memory formation after mild COVID-19. Using its own MiXCR run on the 5' RACE reads, TCRdb lists one record per CDR3 protein. The data show around 410,000 distinct CDR3 sequences, more than 20% seen once. Sequencing was performed on PBMCs or a T cell subset sorted from them (not recorded which). These receptors came from an adult woman who had mild COVID-19 (a few samples of this study predate the infection). Cell type and time point are not known.

V usage is TRBV7-9 and J usage is TRBJ2-1; 9 nucleotides match TRBD1. The ends lost 5 bases at V and 4 bases at J; junction bases unmatched: 9. This CDR3 has 16 residues. Germline assignment: CDR1 SEHNR and CDR2 FQNEAQ (reference sequence). CDR3 in amino acids: CASSPSGTGTYNEQFF. The DNA for the CDR3 is TGTGCCAGCAGCCCAAGCGGGACAGGGACTTACAATGAGCAGTTCTTC.

The chain uses TRBV2 and TRBJ2-2, with D tentatively TRBD1 (5 bases). Trimming took 6 bases from V and 4 from J, leaving 15 bases between them. The V gene's germline CDR1 is SNHLY and CDR2 FYNNEI. This CDR3 spans 15 amino acids. The CDR3 protein is CASSLGSQGTGELFF. Written as DNA, the CDR3 is TGTGCCAGCAGCCTCGGAAGTCAGGGCACCGGGGAGCTGTTTTTT.

The chain employs TRBV30 and TRBJ1-1; 10 positions match TRBD1. V lost 5 bases to trimming and J lost 5 bases; unmatched junction nucleotides: 5. The CDR3 sequence is 13 residues long. Germline values: CDR1 GTSNPN, CDR2 SVGIG (reference sequence). The CDR3 DNA reads as TGTGCCTGGGGGACAGGGGTGGGGACTGAAGCTTTCTTT. Translating gives CAWGTGVGTEAFF. Full variable domain (missing parts from reference TRBV30 and TRBJ1-1): SQTIHQWPATLVQPVGSPLSLECTVEGTSNPNLYWYRQAAGRGLQLLFYSVGIGQISSEVPQNLSASRPQDRQFILSSKKLLLSDSGFYLCAWGTGVGTEAFFGQGTRLTVV.

This clonotype was counted between two and nine times. The V call is TRBV6-5, the J call TRBJ2-5; D is perhaps TRBD1 (6 bases). CDR3 length: 16 amino acids. Germline CDR1 and CDR2: MNHEY and SVGAGI. V dropped 2 bases and J dropped 1 base, with 14 bases sitting between them. For the CDR3, the DNA is TGTGCCAGCAGTTACCAGCCTACAGGGATCCAAGAGACCCAGTACTTC. The encoded protein is CASSYQPTGIQETQYF.

Here the CDR3 DNA reads TGTGCCAGCAGCGTAAGTGGGACCTCCTACAATGAGCAGTTCTTC. Its translation is CASSVSGTSYNEQFF. The chain carries TRBV9 and TRBJ2-1; D may be TRBD1 or TRBD2 (5 bases each). The CDR3 sequence is 15 residues long. V was trimmed by 1 base and J by 0 bases, leaving 8 bases between them. Germline CDR1 is SGDLS and CDR2 is YYNGEE.

The chain is built from TRBV10-3 and TRBJ2-7; 9 bases align to TRBD2. Germline values: CDR1 ENHRY, CDR2 SYGVKD. Trimming cost V 8 bases and J 6 bases; bases outside gene matches: 14. CDR3 size: 15 residues. The CDR3 DNA reads as TGTGCCATCTCAAGTGCGCCTAGCGGGGAAGGCGAGCAGTACTTC. Translation: CAISSAPSGEGEQYF.

The chain joins TRBV6-1 to TRBJ1-4, with D maybe TRBD1 (5 bases). V shed 0 bases and J shed 7 bases, with 12 bases lying between them. CDR1 MNHNS and CDR2 SASEGT come from the germline V gene. This CDR3 region has 15 residues. This CDR3 is CASSEAKERGEKLFF. The CDR3 DNA reads as TGTGCCAGCAGTGAAGCTAAGGAAAGGGGTGAAAAACTGTTTTTT.

This clonotype was seen only a few times. The V gene is TRBV7-9, the J gene TRBJ2-1; a weak D match, TRBD2 (5 bases). The CDR3 has 16 residues. CDR1 is SEHNR, CDR2 FQNEAQ, per germline (reference sequence). The germline V and J ends were trimmed by 7 bases and 5 bases, with 21 bases remaining between them. CDR3 in DNA: TGTGCCAGCACCTCACCGGTGGCTAGCAACCACAATGAGCAGTTCTTC. As protein: CASTSPVASNHNEQFF.

This clonotype was recorded at least ten times. The chain combines TRBV9 with TRBJ2-2; D ambiguous. In germline, CDR1 is SGDLS, CDR2 YYNGEE. Trimming took 4 bases from V and 1 from J, leaving 17 bases between them. This CDR3 contains 17 residues. CDR3 bases: TGTGCCAGCAGCATCCCACTTGACGGGCGGAACACCGGGGAGCTGTTTTTT. Its protein is CASSIPLDGRNTGELFF.

This clonotype was picked up many times. J is TRBJ2-5 and V is TRBV5-1, with D perhaps TRBD2 (5 bases). CDR1 and CDR2 (germline): SGHRS, YFSETQ. This CDR3 is 16 amino acids long. V was cut by 0 bases and J by 5 bases, with 17 bases left in between. This chain's CDR3 is CASSLGRGSRSETQYF. CDR3 in DNA: TGCGCCAGCAGCTTGGGCCGGGGTAGTCGGTCGGAGACCCAGTACTTC.

The rearrangement links TRBV24-1 to TRBJ1-1; no clear D. V was shortened by 3 bases and J by 11 bases, with 12 bases between the two germline ends. Germline CDR1 KGHDR, CDR2 SFDVKD. This CDR3 is 12 amino acids long. DNA of the CDR3: TGTGCCACCAGTGATGCGGGAGACCGGGCTTTCTTT. Translated: CATSDAGDRAFF.

Only a few counts were recorded for this clonotype. The rearrangement joins TRBV12-3 or TRBV12-4 to TRBJ2-1, with 8 bases that match TRBD2. V trimming: 10 bases; J trimming: 2 bases; junction bases outside the gene matches: 7. The CDR3 runs 14 residues. In DNA, the CDR3 is TGTGCCACCAGCGGGGGAGCTCCCTACAATGAGCAGTTCTTC. Translated, it gives CATSGGAPYNEQFF.

CDR3 in DNA: TGTGCCAGCAGCCAGCTAGGAGGGGTTGACACCGGGGAGCTGTTTTTT. Protein: CASSQLGGVDTGELFF. The V gene is TRBV3-1, the J gene TRBJ2-2; maybe TRBD2 (6 bases). Trimming cost V 3 bases and J 3 bases, with 14 bases left between them. Germline V gene sequence: CDR1 LGHDT, CDR2 YNNKEL (reference sequence). The CDR3 is 16 residues long.

This clonotype occurred a few times. The chain joins TRBV4-1 to TRBJ1-1; possible D gene TRBD1, 5 bases. The CDR3 is 14 residues long. Germline assignment: CDR1 MGHRA and CDR2 YSYEKL. V was clipped by 5 bases and J by 3 bases, with 13 bases between them. DNA for the CDR3: TGCGCCAGCAGCTCCTTTGGGGCCGACACTGAAGCTTTCTTT. Residues: CASSSFGADTEAFF.

The genes are TRBV7-2 and TRBJ2-2; 16 bases line up with TRBD2. Germline values: CDR1 SGHTA, CDR2 FQGNSA. Germline trimming cut 6 bases from V and 6 bases from J; bases unmatched to any gene: 1. The CDR3 is 15 residues long. The CDR3 nucleotides are TGTGCCAGCAGGGGACTAGCGGGAGGGTCCGGGGAGCTGTTTTTT. This gives the protein CASRGLAGGSGELFF.